This TCR beta chain is drawn from a study of cytomegalovirus exposure and HLA in healthy donors. Primers for the PCR totalled 60 Vbeta and 13 Jbeta. TCRdb keeps only in-frame clones here, not all; method: immunoSEQ multiplex PCR. The repertoire consists of approximately 89,000 clones, with more than 55% occurring once and the leading ten covering 5% to 6.5%. The junction had 4 bases not matched to a gene; V was cut back by 5 bases and J by 3 bases. This CDR3 contains 14 residues. The germline V gene has CDR1 SGHTA and CDR2 FQGNSA. The sequencing input was PBMCs. This chain connects TRBV7-2 to TRBJ2-7; 10 nucleotides agree with TRBD1. This TCR came from a woman in her 30s in good health and CMV-seropositive. CDR3 amino acids: CASSHRTGGYEQYF. In DNA form, the CDR3 reads TGTGCCAGCAGCCACCGGACAGGGGGCTACGAGCAGTACTTC. Full variable domain (rest looked up from reference TRBV7-2 and TRBJ2-7): GAGVSQSPSNKVTEKGKDVELRCDPISGHTALYWYRQSLGQGLEFLIYFQGNSAPDKSGLPSDRFSAERTGGSVSTLTIQRTQQEDSAVYLCASSHRTGGYEQYFGPGTRLTVT.